This passage covers 25 T cell receptor beta chains from one sample sequenced in a study of blood T cell repertoires in COVID-19. The protocol was immunoSEQ multiplex PCR, while the TCRdb copy is restricted to in-frame clones and leaves out a portion. The sample includes approximately 170,000 clones, over 75% of them seen just once. Sequencing input: peripheral blood. Receptor source: an elderly man with COVID-19, enrolled during active disease.

The chain has TRBV2 and TRBJ1-1, with 8 bases identical to TRBD1. The ends lost 2 bases at V and 4 bases at J; junction bases unmatched: 3. Germline V gene data show CDR1 as SNHLY and CDR2 as FYNNEI. The CDR3 extends over 14 amino acids. CDR3 in amino acids: CASSEQGAGTEAFF. The DNA of the CDR3 is TGTGCCAGCAGTGAACAGGGGGCCGGCACTGAAGCTTTCTTT.

The chain links TRBV5-5 to TRBJ2-2; 11 bases map to TRBD1. This CDR3 is built from 18 residues. Germline lookup yields CDR1 SGHKS and CDR2 YYEKEE (reference sequence). V was pared by 2 bases and J by 4 bases, with 10 bases of the junction left unmatched. Here the CDR3 DNA reads TGTGCCAGCAGCTTTTCCGGACAGGGGGCCCGAGGCACCGGGGAGCTGTTTTTT. This gives the protein CASSFSGQGARGTGELFF.

In its sample, this clone was seen a few times. The chain joins TRBV3-1 (or the pseudogene TRBV3-2) to TRBJ1-6; D call uncertain. Trimming pared 4 bases from V and 7 bases from J, leaving 14 bases between. This CDR3 region has 15 residues. CDR1 and CDR2 from the germline V gene are LGHDT and YNNKEL (reference sequence). In DNA, the CDR3 is TGTGCCAGCAGCCCACACCTTACAGAGAATTCACCCCTCCACTTT. It codes for CASSPHLTENSPLHF.

The rearrangement uses TRBV6-5 and TRBJ1-2, with D tentatively TRBD1 (5 bases). Looked up from germline, CDR1 is MNHEY and CDR2 is SVGAGI. CDR3 length: 15 residues. Trimming shortened V by 2 bases and J by 5 bases, and 15 bases separated the two germline ends. The DNA of the CDR3 is TGTGCCAGCAGTTACCGTAGCCAGGGTAGTTATGGCTACACCTTC. It yields the protein CASSYRSQGSYGYTF.

This clone was seen a few times. This chain uses TRBV24-1 with TRBJ2-3, with a possible D match to TRBD1 (6 bases). The germline V and J ends were trimmed by 4 bases and 0 bases, with 7 bases remaining between them. CDR3 length: 14 amino acids. CDR1 and CDR2 from the germline V gene are KGHDR and SFDVKD. CDR3 nucleotide sequence: TGTGCCACCAGTGAAACAGGGAGCACAGATACGCAGTATTTT. Translated, it gives CATSETGSTDTQYF.

This rearrangement joins TRBV7-9 to TRBJ2-1; 10 nucleotides align to TRBD2. This CDR3 contains 14 residues. Germline CDR1 reads SEHNR; CDR2 reads FQNEAQ (reference sequence). The V segment lost 4 bases and the J segment 10 bases; nucleotides outside the gene matches: 7. In nucleotides, the CDR3 is TGTGCCAGCAGCTCTGGACTAGCGGACCTCGAGCAGTTCTTC. Translating it yields CASSSGLADLEQFF.

The chain links TRBV4-1 to TRBJ2-7; 7 nucleotides agree with TRBD2. The V and J ends lost 4 bases and 4 bases, in that order; junction bases with no gene match: 19. The germline gives CDR1 MGHRA, CDR2 YSYEKL. The CDR3 has 18 amino acids. CDR3 in amino acids: CASSPPPADTSVGYEQYF. Written as DNA, the CDR3 is TGCGCCAGCAGCCCACCGCCGGCGGATACTAGCGTGGGGTACGAGCAGTACTTC.

The chain joins TRBV3-1 (or the pseudogene TRBV3-2) to TRBJ1-1; 8 bases are shared with TRBD1. Germline-derived CDR1 and CDR2 are LGHDT and YNNKEL (reference sequence). V dropped 4 bases and J dropped 6; count of bases not matched to a gene: 10. This CDR3 has 15 amino acids. The CDR3, as DNA: TGTGCCAGCAGCCTTTCGGACAGGGCGGGCCCTGAAGCTTTCTTT. It yields the protein CASSLSDRAGPEAFF.

This chain joins TRBV7-2 and TRBJ2-3; the match to TRBD2 covers 8 bases. Losses at the gene ends were 3 bases for V and 2 bases for J; bases not matched to a gene: 4. Germline CDR1 SGHTA, CDR2 FQGNSA. The CDR3 has 15 residues. The CDR3 loop is CASSLLAGPTDTQYF. For the CDR3, the DNA is TGTGCCAGCAGCTTGCTAGCGGGTCCCACAGATACGCAGTATTTT.

This clone was seen a few times. This rearrangement joins TRBV7-2 to TRBJ2-7; 10 bases are a match to TRBD2. Germline assignment: CDR1 SGHTA and CDR2 FQGNSA. The CDR3 sequence is 14 residues long. Trimming at V came to 3 bases and at J to 4 bases, leaving 3 bases not matched to a gene. CDR3 bases: TGTGCCAGCAGCTTTAAGACTAGCGGGTACGAGCAGTACTTC. Protein sequence: CASSFKTSGYEQYF.

The chain couples TRBV9 to TRBJ2-1, with 10 bases fitting TRBD2. J gave up 2 bases and V 3 bases, and 8 bases lay outside the gene matches. The CDR3 has 17 residues. Germline loops: CDR1 SGDLS, CDR2 YYNGEE. The CDR3 sequence is CASSAQRGGNAYNEQFF. The CDR3 nucleotides are TGTGCCAGCAGCGCGCAGCGGGGGGGGAATGCCTACAATGAGCAGTTCTTC.

The chain is built from TRBV25-1 and TRBJ1-1, with D maybe TRBD1 (5 bases). The CDR3 length is 15 residues. Deletions cut 6 bases from V and 5 bases from J, with 19 bases between. From germline, CDR1 is MGHDK and CDR2 SYGVNS. The CDR3 DNA follows: TGTGCCAGCAGAACCAACAGGATCGAAGGGACTGAAGCTTTCTTT. Its translation: CASRTNRIEGTEAFF.

This chain uses TRBV5-5 with TRBJ1-1; 9 bases are a match to TRBD1. The CDR3 spans 15 residues. J lost 4 bases, V lost 4 bases, and 8 bases had no gene match. Germline V gives CDR1 SGHKS, CDR2 YYEKEE (reference sequence). CDR3 region: CASSPGQGYGTEAFF. In DNA, the CDR3 is TGTGCCAGCAGCCCAGGACAGGGGTACGGCACTGAAGCTTTCTTT. The full variable domain, with the rest looked up from reference TRBV5-5 and TRBJ1-1, is DAGVTQSPTHLIKTRGQQVTLRCSPISGHKSVSWYQQVLGQGPQFIFQYYEKEERGRGNFPDRFSARQFPNYSSELNVNALLLGDSALYLCASSPGQGYGTEAFFGQGTRLTVV.

The rearrangement joins TRBV3-1 (or the pseudogene TRBV3-2) to TRBJ1-1; D not certain. V lost 4 bases and J lost 0, with 9 bases in between. Germline V gene data show CDR1 as LGHDT and CDR2 as YNNKEL (reference sequence). This CDR3 is 14 amino acids long. CDR3 sequence: CASSPGVVNTEAFF. In nucleotides, the CDR3 is TGTGCCAGCAGCCCCGGGGTCGTGAACACTGAAGCTTTCTTT.

The rearrangement joins TRBV19 to TRBJ2-7; TRBD1 aligns across 9 bases. The V segment lost 4 bases and the J segment 5 bases; nucleotides outside the gene matches: 12. Germline lookup yields CDR1 LNHDA and CDR2 SQIVND (reference sequence). The CDR3 runs 16 residues. CDR3 coding DNA: TGTGCCAGTAGTACCCTCCCAGGACAGGGGCACGACGAGCAGTACTTC. Encoded protein: CASSTLPGQGHDEQYF.

The chain couples TRBV5-6 to TRBJ1-6, with D possibly being TRBD1 (5 bases). Trimming shortened V by 4 bases and J by 10 bases, and 15 bases separated the two germline ends. The CDR3 sequence is 14 residues long. CDR1 is SGHDT, CDR2 YYEEEE, per germline. The CDR3 protein is CASSKWGGGSPLHF. The CDR3 region has the DNA TGTGCCAGCAGCAAATGGGGCGGCGGCTCACCCCTCCACTTT.

A note on this clone: The sample contains more than one DNA sequence encoding this CDR3. The chain couples TRBV5-1 to TRBJ1-4; TRBD1 might be the D (6 bases). The CDR3 is 14 amino acids. V was trimmed by 4 bases and J by 5 bases, leaving 12 bases between them. CDR1 and CDR2 (germline): SGHRS, YFSETQ. CDR3 coding DNA: TGCGCCAGCAGCCTGCGGCAGGGGAATGAAAAACTGTTTTTT. Translating gives CASSLRQGNEKLFF.

The chain recombines TRBV7-2 with TRBJ2-7; 8 nucleotides line up with TRBD2. J was trimmed by 2 bases and V by 5 bases; bases with no gene match: 14. Germline V gene data show CDR1 as SGHTA and CDR2 as FQGNSA. This CDR3 spans 17 amino acids. The DNA of the CDR3 is TGTGCCAGCAGCCTGGCCTCCAGCGGGGGAGTACCCTACGAGCAGTACTTC. It codes for CASSLASSGGVPYEQYF.

J is TRBJ2-5 and V is TRBV15, with D uncertain. Trimming removed 1 base from V and 2 bases from J, with 5 bases in between. This CDR3 has 13 residues. Germline values: CDR1 LNHNV, CDR2 YYDKDF (reference sequence). For the CDR3, the DNA is TGTGCCACCAGCAGAGGCGGACAAGAGACCCAGTACTTC. As protein: CATSRGGQETQYF.

The chain carries TRBV10-3 and TRBJ1-1, with 7 bases fitting TRBD1. The CDR3 totals 15 residues. Germline values: CDR1 ENHRY, CDR2 SYGVKD. After removal of 0 bases from V and 1 base from J, the junction contained 2 bases not matched to a gene. The CDR3 reads CAISESRGPNTEAFF. CDR3 nucleotides: TGTGCCATCAGTGAGTCGAGGGGGCCGAACACTGAAGCTTTCTTT.

This chain uses TRBV10-3 with TRBJ2-1; 12 bases line up with TRBD1. V gave up 4 bases and J gave up 8 bases; unmatched junction bases: 9. Germline values: CDR1 ENHRY, CDR2 SYGVKD. The CDR3 sequence is 16 residues long. The CDR3: CAISGQSGQGADEQFF. The CDR3 DNA reads TGTGCCATCAGTGGTCAGTCGGGACAGGGGGCTGATGAGCAGTTCTTC.

J is TRBJ2-7 and V is TRBV19, with 7 bases identical to TRBD2. The V segment lost 5 bases and the J segment 0 bases; nucleotides outside the gene matches: 13. CDR3 length equals 17 residues. CDR1 and CDR2 from the germline V gene are LNHDA and SQIVND (reference sequence). This CDR3 is CASSSLSAGVSSYEQYF. CDR3 nucleotide sequence: TGTGCCAGTAGTTCCTTGTCCGCGGGGGTAAGCTCCTACGAGCAGTACTTC.

The gene calls are TRBV19 and TRBJ1-1; TRBD1 aligns across 8 bases. After removal of 5 bases from V and 3 bases from J, the junction contained 5 bases not matched to a gene. The CDR3 length is 14 residues. CDR1 LNHDA and CDR2 SQIVND come from the germline V gene (reference sequence). The CDR3 spells CASSSTGADTEAFF. CDR3 bases: TGTGCCAGTAGTTCGACAGGGGCCGACACTGAAGCTTTCTTT. Filled out from reference TRBV19 and TRBJ1-1, the complete variable domain reads DGGITQSPKYLFRKEGQNVTLSCEQNLNHDAMYWYRQDPGQGLRLIYYSQIVNDFQKGDIAEGYSVSREKKESFPLTVTSAQKNPTAFYLCASSSTGADTEAFFGQGTRLTVV.

This clone was detected only once. The rearrangement links TRBV19 to TRBJ1-2; 8 bases agree with TRBD1. The CDR3 sequence is 13 residues long. CDR1 is LNHDA, CDR2 SQIVND, per germline (reference sequence). Trimming removed 5 bases from V and 4 bases from J; junction bases left unmatched: 3. The CDR3 DNA reads TGTGCCAGTAGTGAGGACAGGGTCTATGGCTACACCTTC. Translated, it gives CASSEDRVYGYTF.

This clone was observed a few times. CDR3 protein: CASSQWDIYQPQHF. The CDR3 nucleotides read TGTGCCAGCAGCCAATGGGACATCTATCAGCCCCAGCATTTT. The chain links TRBV16 to TRBJ1-5, with D maybe TRBD1 (6 bases). CDR3 length: 14 amino acids. The V gene lost 1 base and the J gene lost 5 bases, with 9 bases spanning the gap. Per the germline V gene, CDR1 is KGHSY and CDR2 is FQNENV.